A selection of T cell receptor beta chains follows, all from one sample in a study of blood T cell repertoires in COVID-19. TCRdb keeps only in-frame clones here, not all; method: immunoSEQ multiplex PCR. The repertoire consists of over 75,000 clones, with roughly 86% occurring once and the leading ten covering roughly 25%. Material for sequencing was peripheral blood. The receptors were sampled from a human donor in a cohort sampled during active COVID-19. CDR3s include the opening cysteine and the closing phenylalanine or tryptophan. The D gene is left open where the match is weak. Size values are once, few and many counts, or a class for expanded clones, and some rows have none.

abundance	v_gene	j_gene	d_gene	CDR3aa	CDR3nt
.	TRBV9	TRBJ2-7	.	CASSPRSERPYEQYF	TGTGCCAGCAGCCCCCGGAGTGAGCGCCCCTACGAGCAGTACTTC
once	TRBV5-4	TRBJ1-2	.	CASSLAGGGANYGYTF	TGTGCCAGCAGCTTGGCTGGGGGGGGAGCTAACTATGGCTACACCTTC
.	TRBV5-4	TRBJ1-2	.	CASSLGEDGYTF	TGTGCCAGCAGCTTAGGGGAAGACGGCTACACCTTC
.	TRBV5-1	TRBJ2-7	.	CASSFGQLSYEQYF	TGCGCCAGCAGCTTTGGACAGCTGTCCTACGAGCAGTACTTC
.	TRBV30	TRBJ1-5	.	CAWSHKGSRGQPQHF	TGTGCCTGGAGTCATAAGGGGAGCAGGGGTCAGCCCCAGCATTTT
.	TRBV27	TRBJ2-1	TRBD1	CASSLPGQAGYEQFF	TGTGCCAGCAGTCTACCGGGACAGGCGGGATATGAGCAGTTCTTC
.	TRBV19	TRBJ1-4	.	CATAGGTNEKLFF	TGTGCCACCGCGGGTGGAACTAATGAAAAACTGTTTTTT
.	TRBV2	TRBJ1-2	.	CASSPLEVYGYTF	TGTGCCAGCAGTCCGCTGGAGGTCTATGGCTACACCTTC
once	TRBV5-8	TRBJ2-2	.	CASSSVWGRTGELFF	TGTGCCAGCAGCTCCGTATGGGGGCGTACCGGGGAGCTGTTTTTT
.	TRBV6-5	TRBJ2-7	TRBD2	CASSSGGEGSYEQYF	TGTGCCAGCAGTTCCGGAGGGGAGGGGTCCTACGAGCAGTACTTC
.	TRBV28	TRBJ2-6	.	CASSFRFPGANVLTF	TGTGCCAGCAGTTTTCGGTTCCCTGGGGCCAACGTCCTGACTTTC
.	TRBV10-3	TRBJ2-5	TRBD2	CAISPGTSGSLETQYF	TGTGCCATCAGCCCCGGGACTAGCGGGAGTCTGGAGACCCAGTACTTC
.	TRBV2	TRBJ2-1	TRBD2	CASSTSGTNEQFF	TGTGCCAGCAGCACTAGCGGGACAAATGAGCAGTTCTTC
.	TRBV7-2	TRBJ1-6	TRBD1	CASERQGESPLHF	TGTGCCAGCGAACGACAGGGCGAATCACCCCTCCACTTT
.	TRBV13	TRBJ2-2	.	CASSLIQIPNTGELFF	TGTGCCAGCAGCTTAATACAGATACCAAACACCGGGGAGCTGTTTTTT
.	TRBV19	TRBJ2-6	.	CASSIFGNSGANVLTF	TGTGCCAGTAGTATCTTCGGGAACTCTGGGGCCAACGTCCTGACTTTC
.	TRBV7-2	TRBJ2-7	TRBD2	CASSLRAGGDYEQYF	TGTGCCAGCAGCTTAAGAGCGGGAGGGGACTACGAGCAGTACTTC
.	TRBV15	TRBJ1-1	TRBD1	CATSRNRGGTEAFF	TGTGCCACCAGCAGGAACAGGGGTGGGACTGAAGCTTTCTTT
.	TRBV19	TRBJ1-5	.	CASSIDPARVYQPQHF	TGTGCCAGTAGTATAGATCCAGCCAGGGTCTATCAGCCCCAGCATTTT
.	TRBV9	TRBJ2-3	TRBD2	CASSPLAGGRTDTQYF	TGTGCCAGCAGCCCTTTAGCGGGAGGACGCACAGATACGCAGTATTTT
.	TRBV4-3	TRBJ1-3	.	CASSQDLQDTYSGNTIYF	TGCGCCAGCAGCCAAGATTTACAGGACACTTACTCTGGAAACACCATATATTTT
.	TRBV6-5	TRBJ1-3	TRBD1	CASSSGGAAGNTIYF	TGTGCCAGCAGCTCAGGGGGCGCCGCTGGAAACACCATATATTTT
.	TRBV9	TRBJ2-1	.	CASSVDPASAYNEQFF	TGTGCCAGCAGCGTAGACCCCGCTAGCGCCTACAATGAGCAGTTCTTC
.	TRBV7-6	TRBJ2-2	TRBD2	CASSLAGGANTGELFF	TGTGCCAGCAGCCTAGCGGGGGGGGCGAACACCGGGGAGCTGTTTTTT
.	TRBV4-1	TRBJ2-3	TRBD1	CASSISPGTGGADTQYF	TGCGCCAGCAGCATTTCCCCTGGGACAGGGGGGGCAGATACGCAGTATTTT
.	TRBV19	TRBJ1-5	.	CASSRLEGQPQHF	TGTGCCAGTAGCCGTCTCGAGGGACAGCCCCAGCATTTT
.	TRBV6-6	TRBJ1-5	.	CASTMGGSNQPQHF	TGTGCCAGCACCATGGGGGGTAGCAATCAGCCCCAGCATTTT
.	TRBV27	TRBJ2-3	TRBD1	CASSLRGRSTDTQYF	TGTGCCAGCAGTTTAAGGGGGCGTAGCACAGATACGCAGTATTTT
once	TRBV28	TRBJ2-5	.	CASNPSSAAGAGETQYF	TGTGCCAGCAATCCTTCGTCGGCGGCGGGGGCGGGGGAGACCCAGTACTTC
once	TRBV29-1	TRBJ2-1	TRBD1	CSVEDRVGYNEQFF	TGCAGCGTTGAGGACAGGGTCGGGTACAATGAGCAGTTCTTC
.	TRBV14	TRBJ1-1	.	CASSHGGPGSMNTEAFF	TGTGCCAGCAGCCATGGAGGGCCAGGGTCAATGAACACTGAAGCTTTCTTT
few	TRBV7-2	TRBJ2-5	.	CASSLIIQQETQYF	TGTGCCAGCAGCTTAATCATCCAGCAAGAGACCCAGTACTTC
.	TRBV6-5	TRBJ2-3	TRBD2	CASKVGLAITDTQYF	TGTGCCAGCAAGGTGGGACTAGCGATAACAGATACGCAGTATTTT
once	TRBV19	TRBJ1-5	TRBD1	CASSRTGARSNQPQHF	TGTGCCAGTAGTAGGACAGGGGCTCGGAGCAATCAGCCCCAGCATTTT
once	TRBV5-1	TRBJ1-1	TRBD1	CASSLQGTPSTEAFF	TGCGCCAGCAGCCTACAGGGGACTCCCAGCACTGAAGCTTTCTTT
.	TRBV11-3	TRBJ2-7	.	CASSPRRGQDEQYF	TGTGCCAGCAGCCCTCGGAGGGGGCAAGACGAGCAGTACTTC
.	TRBV28	TRBJ2-7	TRBD1	CASSVEQGTSGQYF	TGTGCCAGCAGTGTTGAACAGGGGACCTCTGGGCAGTACTTC
.	TRBV30	TRBJ2-3	TRBD2	CAWRLRGGIDTQYF	TGTGCCTGGCGGTTGCGGGGGGGCATAGATACGCAGTATTTT
.	TRBV18	TRBJ2-7	TRBD1	CASSLRTGGNEQYF	TGTGCCAGCTCGCTCAGGACAGGGGGCAACGAGCAGTACTTC